This T cell receptor (beta chain) was identified in a study of shared clonotypes between healthy human individuals (dated by TCRdb to 2019 to 2021). Describing the broader study: The cohort included a few men and a couple of women between 18 and 49 years of age. For each donor, CD4 naive and CD4 memory were each given three plates, CD8 naive was given two plates, and CD8 memory was given one plate. The study deeply sequenced blood TCR repertoires of about five healthy adults to estimate repertoire size and the extent of clonotype sharing between individuals. To increase sequencing depth and limit assay-specific biases, different laboratories used diverse techniques to prepare libraries and sequence TCR repertoires. Between about 0.94 and 8.9 billion PBMCs per donor were obtained by leukapheresis.

The donors were healthy, HIV-negative adults with no recently reported acute infections or vaccinations. All donors were Caucasian adults living in Nashville, Tennessee, USA. Magnetic negative selection was used to enrich CD4+ T cells, after which naive cells were positively selected on CD45RA and the negative fraction became the memory subset. After blood collection by leukapheresis, PBMCs were isolated using Ficoll-Histopaque density gradient centrifugation and then cryopreserved in the vapor phase of liquid nitrogen. Purity and quantity of every magnetically sorted T cell population were checked by analytical flow cytometry. From each sorted fraction, genomic DNA was isolated and quantified by UV absorbance on a Nanodrop 2000c. Study-wide conclusions, independent of this receptor: Only blood was sampled, and tissue TCR repertoires likely differ from those in blood. Because the study included a small number of donors, the genetic and exposure-history diversity represented was limited. Larger estimated clonotype richness was generally found for naive subsets than for memory subsets. Pairwise subsampling led to the expectation that sequencing depth would affect the degree of clonotype sharing among donors. Clonotypes shared by all four sorted-subset donors showed higher generation probabilities than non-shared clonotypes. Sharing across several donors was observed for around 5% of naive CD4, over 3% of naive CD8, about 2.3% of memory CD4, and about 0.39% of memory CD8 clonotypes. Incomplete sequencing was indicated by rarefaction of sorted-subset datasets, despite the large sequencing depth.

CDR1 and CDR2, looked up from the germline V gene, are MNHNS and SASEGT. From V the trimming removes 10 bases and from J it removes 5 bases, while the gene matches leave 8 bases of the junction unaccounted for. Spanning cysteine to phenylalanine, the CDR3 consists of 15 amino acids. Here the CDR3 DNA is all that survives: 45 bases in frame from base 1. Using the deep immunoSEQ assay, multiplex PCR amplified TCR CDR3 regions from genomic DNA. Extracted genomic DNA from each cell subset was distributed evenly across all wells of several immunoSEQ 96-well plates, and each plate was treated as a replicate. For sorted subsets, around 200 ng genomic DNA, equal to 30,000 or so T cell genomes, was loaded into each replicate PCR. Purified libraries were measured with a Qubit 3.0 fluorometer, size-checked on a Bioanalyzer 2100, and measured again with the KAPA Library Quantification kit. Every immunoSEQ 96-well plate was sequenced on a separate single-read 150-cycle Illumina NextSeq 550 flow cell. Turning to the authors' computational methods: Because the immunoSEQ output held only junctional sequences and lacked quality scores, the filtering could not match the filtering applied to full-length reads. Sequences were annotated with PyIR, a Python wrapper for IgBLAST v1.9, using IMGT germline references to assign V/J genes and CDR3. Reads were filtered out if the reads had weak V/J assignments (E-value above 1e-6), no CDR3, stop codons, out-of-frame junctions, or ambiguous translated residues. V3J clonotypes were defined as sequences sharing an identical inferred V gene, J gene, and CDR3 amino acid sequence. To compute the percentage overlap between repertoires, the number of shared unique clonotypes was divided by the size of the smaller repertoire. Richness of each repertoire was evaluated using RTK rarefaction, the Chao1 estimator, and Recon v2.1 estimates of unobserved clonotypes. OLGA was used to compute generation probabilities for all TCRbeta clonotypes that the gDNA method yielded from a handful of donors. This is the immuneACCESS table as TCRdb keeps it, with only in-frame sequences that have V and J called. A part of the clones is gone; compared with another copy, unresolved V genes explain less than half, and the rest is unexplained. V, J and clone size derive from that table, while D and trimming were established from the DNA sequence. The sample table holds approximately 320,000 clones, of which around 74% were seen once. The top ten hold 10% of the sample.

This clone was counted only a few times. The clone's antigen remains unknown. No base quality values were provided; no much bigger clone lies one nucleotide off. Sequencing used memory CD4+ T cells sorted from blood. The cell subset or site label corresponds to: CD45RA-negative fraction. The V gene is TRBV6-1 and the J gene is TRBJ2-1, and 13 junction bases match TRBD2. This TCR came from a man aged 25 to 40 in good health. The DNA is TGTGCCACGAGGGGGACTAGCGGGATGCACAATGAGCAGTTCTTC. The encoded protein is CATRGTSGMHNEQFF.